This T cell receptor (beta chain) was captured by sequencing in a study of cytomegalovirus exposure and HLA in healthy donors. General study points: Highest at DRB1 and lowest at HLA-C, TCR association rates differed among HLA loci in a later analysis.

V lost 6 bases and J lost 6; bases outside the gene matches: 11. The CDR3 has 15 residues. Germline CDR1 MNHEY, CDR2 SVGAGI. With regard to this clone: No antigen is known for it.

Both 60 Vbeta primers and 13 Jbeta primers went into the PCR. The protocol was immunoSEQ multiplex PCR, while the TCRdb copy is restricted to in-frame clones and leaves out a portion. Of approximately 100,000 clones listed, around three quarters are singletons. The receptor was derived from a woman between 45 and 60 years old in good health and CMV-seropositive. Source material: PBMCs. The chain has TRBV6-5 and TRBJ1-2; 9 nucleotides line up with TRBD1. CDR3 DNA: TGTGCCAGCAGACCCTTGACAGGGGGTGGACATGGCTACACCTTC. Its translation: CASRPLTGGGHGYTF.